This is a list of T cell receptor beta chains from one sample in a study of shared clonotypes between healthy human individuals. Sequenced by immunoSEQ multiplex PCR; TCRdb stores in-frame clones only, minus some. The sample has roughly 2,000,000 clones; roughly 94% are singletons. Source material: naive CD8+ T cells sorted from blood. The receptor set was obtained from a man aged 18 to 35 in good health. CDR3s include the opening cysteine and the closing phenylalanine or tryptophan. Each record gives: D gene, V gene, J gene, clone size, CDR3 protein, CDR3 DNA. The D gene is left open where the match is weak. Only some rows state a clone size, as once, few, many or a class for expanded clones.

d_gene: TRBD1
v_gene: TRBV6-1
j_gene: TRBJ2-1
abundance: NA
CDR3aa: CASRGTGLNNEQFF
CDR3nt: TGTGCCAGCAGAGGGACAGGGTTGAACAATGAGCAGTTCTTC

d_gene: TRBD1
v_gene: TRBV5-4
j_gene: TRBJ2-7
abundance: NA
CDR3aa: CASSLEGDREDYEQYF
CDR3nt: TGTGCCAGCAGCTTGGAGGGGGACAGGGAGGACTACGAGCAGTACTTC

d_gene: NA
v_gene: TRBV4-1
j_gene: TRBJ2-7
abundance: NA
CDR3aa: CASSQEGVTSFYEQYF
CDR3nt: TGCGCCAGCAGCCAAGAGGGGGTGACGAGTTTTTACGAGCAGTACTTC

d_gene: NA
v_gene: TRBV4-1
j_gene: TRBJ2-5
abundance: NA
CDR3aa: CASSLTGWAETQYF
CDR3nt: TGCGCCAGCAGCCTAACAGGGTGGGCAGAGACCCAGTACTTC

d_gene: TRBD1
v_gene: TRBV6-5
j_gene: TRBJ2-7
abundance: NA
CDR3aa: CASSLVDRAEQYF
CDR3nt: TGTGCCAGCAGTCTCGTGGACAGGGCGGAGCAGTACTTC

d_gene: NA
v_gene: TRBV6-7
j_gene: TRBJ1-2
abundance: few
CDR3aa: CASSQRHDGYTF
CDR3nt: TGTGCCAGCAGCCAACGACATGATGGCTACACCTTC

d_gene: TRBD1
v_gene: TRBV6-5
j_gene: TRBJ1-1
abundance: NA
CDR3aa: CASSWTGEDTEAFF
CDR3nt: TGTGCCAGCAGCTGGACAGGGGAGGACACTGAAGCTTTCTTT

d_gene: TRBD1
v_gene: TRBV5-5
j_gene: TRBJ2-5
abundance: NA
CDR3aa: CASSLAGQGAWETQYF
CDR3nt: TGTGCCAGCAGCTTGGCGGGACAGGGGGCCTGGGAGACCCAGTACTTC

d_gene: NA
v_gene: TRBV27
j_gene: TRBJ1-5
abundance: few
CDR3aa: CASGLNYQPQHF
CDR3nt: TGTGCCAGCGGACTTAATTATCAGCCCCAGCATTTT

d_gene: NA
v_gene: TRBV7-9
j_gene: TRBJ2-5
abundance: NA
CDR3aa: CASSTSRAFQETQYF
CDR3nt: TGTGCCAGCAGCACTTCCCGGGCCTTCCAAGAGACCCAGTACTTC

d_gene: NA
v_gene: TRBV5-1
j_gene: TRBJ2-2
abundance: NA
CDR3aa: CASSFGAGRTGELFF
CDR3nt: TGCGCCAGCAGCTTCGGGGCGGGTCGCACCGGGGAGCTGTTTTTT

d_gene: NA
v_gene: TRBV29-1
j_gene: TRBJ1-1
abundance: NA
CDR3aa: CSVEGIGAF
CDR3nt: TGCAGCGTTGAAGGCATCGGGGCATTT

d_gene: TRBD1
v_gene: TRBV27
j_gene: TRBJ1-1
abundance: NA
CDR3aa: CASSVRGRGTEAFF
CDR3nt: TGTGCCAGCAGTGTCAGGGGGAGGGGCACTGAAGCTTTCTTT

d_gene: TRBD2
v_gene: TRBV25-1
j_gene: TRBJ2-7
abundance: once
CDR3aa: CASSEHPSGYEQYF
CDR3nt: TGTGCCAGCAGTGAACACCCTAGCGGCTACGAGCAGTACTTC

d_gene: TRBD1
v_gene: TRBV28
j_gene: TRBJ1-2
abundance: NA
CDR3aa: CASSLPQGGYGYTF
CDR3nt: TGTGCCAGCAGTTTACCACAGGGGGGCTATGGCTACACCTTC

d_gene: NA
v_gene: TRBV7-9
j_gene: TRBJ2-7
abundance: NA
CDR3aa: CASSGHTGFSRGYEQYF
CDR3nt: TGTGCCAGCAGCGGCCACACTGGATTCTCCCGGGGTTACGAGCAGTACTTC

d_gene: NA
v_gene: TRBV27
j_gene: TRBJ2-7
abundance: NA
CDR3aa: CASSSDWGYEQYF
CDR3nt: TGTGCCAGCAGTTCCGATTGGGGCTACGAGCAGTACTTC

d_gene: NA
v_gene: TRBV10-2
j_gene: TRBJ2-1
abundance: NA
CDR3aa: CASTLGGYYNEQFF
CDR3nt: TGCGCCAGCACCCTGGGGGGCTACTACAATGAGCAGTTCTTC

d_gene: NA
v_gene: TRBV7-6
j_gene: TRBJ2-5
abundance: NA
CDR3aa: CASSAAIMDQETQYF
CDR3nt: TGTGCCAGCAGCGCCGCGATAATGGACCAAGAGACCCAGTACTTC

d_gene: TRBD2
v_gene: TRBV27
j_gene: TRBJ2-7
abundance: NA
CDR3aa: CASRTLAGDPYGQYF
CDR3nt: TGTGCCAGCAGGACACTAGCGGGAGATCCGTACGGGCAGTACTTC

d_gene: NA
v_gene: TRBV5-5
j_gene: TRBJ2-1
abundance: NA
CDR3aa: CASSLGMGFNEQFF
CDR3nt: TGTGCCAGCAGCTTGGGAATGGGGTTCAATGAGCAGTTCTTC

d_gene: TRBD2
v_gene: TRBV5-1
j_gene: TRBJ2-1
abundance: NA
CDR3aa: CASSLEGTSGNHNEQFF
CDR3nt: TGCGCCAGCAGCTTGGAAGGGACTAGCGGGAACCACAATGAGCAGTTCTTC

d_gene: NA
v_gene: TRBV4-1
j_gene: TRBJ2-7
abundance: NA
CDR3aa: CASSQSTSYEQYF
CDR3nt: TGCGCCAGCAGCCAAAGCACCTCCTACGAGCAGTACTTC

d_gene: TRBD1
v_gene: TRBV18
j_gene: TRBJ2-3
abundance: NA
CDR3aa: CASSPRGQMSDTQYF
CDR3nt: TGTGCCAGCTCACCAAGGGGGCAGATGTCAGATACGCAGTATTTT

d_gene: NA
v_gene: TRBV9
j_gene: TRBJ2-2
abundance: NA
CDR3aa: CASSPYGAGELFF
CDR3nt: TGTGCCAGCAGCCCTTACGGCGCCGGGGAGCTGTTTTTT

d_gene: NA
v_gene: TRBV19
j_gene: TRBJ2-1
abundance: NA
CDR3aa: CASSLEVDGAEQFF
CDR3nt: TGTGCCAGTAGTCTGGAGGTCGACGGCGCCGAGCAGTTCTTC

d_gene: TRBD2
v_gene: TRBV7-6
j_gene: TRBJ2-6
abundance: once
CDR3aa: CASSLATGGSGANVLTF
CDR3nt: TGTGCCAGCAGCTTAGCGACGGGGGGCTCTGGGGCCAACGTCCTGACTTTC

d_gene: NA
v_gene: TRBV6-6
j_gene: TRBJ1-5
abundance: NA
CDR3aa: CASSPDSFNQPQHF
CDR3nt: TGTGCCAGCAGCCCTGACAGTTTCAATCAGCCCCAGCATTTT

d_gene: TRBD2
v_gene: TRBV9
j_gene: TRBJ2-1
abundance: NA
CDR3aa: CASSVSQLKTAPGLAGEIDEQFF
CDR3nt: TGTGCCAGCAGCGTATCCCAGCTTAAGACAGCTCCGGGACTAGCGGGGGAAATCGATGAGCAGTTCTTC

d_gene: TRBD2
v_gene: TRBV7-7
j_gene: TRBJ2-3
abundance: NA
CDR3aa: CASSLAPPGGAGDTQYF
CDR3nt: TGTGCTAGCAGCTTAGCGCCCCCCGGGGGGGCAGGAGATACGCAGTATTTT

d_gene: NA
v_gene: TRBV5-5
j_gene: TRBJ2-7
abundance: NA
CDR3aa: CASSFGVSYEQYF
CDR3nt: TGTGCCAGCAGCTTCGGGGTCTCCTACGAGCAGTACTTC

d_gene: TRBD1
v_gene: TRBV13
j_gene: TRBJ2-7
abundance: NA
CDR3aa: CASSPGTGYEQYF
CDR3nt: TGTGCCAGCAGCCCAGGGACAGGGTACGAGCAGTACTTC

d_gene: NA
v_gene: TRBV7-9
j_gene: TRBJ2-7
abundance: NA
CDR3aa: CASSLEYRDDEQYF
CDR3nt: TGTGCCAGCAGCTTAGAGTACAGGGACGACGAGCAGTACTTC

d_gene: NA
v_gene: TRBV9
j_gene: TRBJ2-7
abundance: NA
CDR3aa: CASSPHSQLYEQYF
CDR3nt: TGTGCCAGCAGCCCGCACAGTCAGCTCTACGAGCAGTACTTC

d_gene: TRBD1
v_gene: TRBV9
j_gene: TRBJ2-7
abundance: NA
CDR3aa: CASSADREVYEQYF
CDR3nt: TGTGCCAGCAGCGCGGACAGGGAAGTCTACGAGCAGTACTTC

d_gene: NA
v_gene: TRBV9
j_gene: TRBJ2-1
abundance: NA
CDR3aa: CASSVAGTGYNEQFF
CDR3nt: TGTGCCAGCAGCGTTGCGGGGACGGGATACAATGAGCAGTTCTTC

d_gene: TRBD1
v_gene: TRBV7-8
j_gene: TRBJ2-2
abundance: NA
CDR3aa: CASSLVGTGDLRNTGELFF
CDR3nt: TGTGCCAGCAGCTTAGTAGGGACAGGGGATCTTCGGAACACCGGGGAGCTGTTTTTT

d_gene: TRBD1
v_gene: TRBV28
j_gene: TRBJ2-2
abundance: NA
CDR3aa: CASSLRGRTGELFF
CDR3nt: TGTGCCAGCAGTTTAAGGGGGCGCACCGGGGAGCTGTTTTTT